This TCR beta chain was identified during a study of T cells in Graves' hyperthyroidism and ophthalmopathy. About the research overall: The initial diagnosis was the point when peripheral blood was collected, ahead of any treatment. Study outcomes and limitations: The blood repertoire included most of the expanded thyroid clonotypes above 0.001.

Template material for amplifying TCR beta CDR3 regions consisted of RNA transcripts. The HTBI set primed first-round TCR CDR3 RT-PCR. Each CDR3 protein gets one entry after TCRdb re-called the multiplex PCR reads with MiXCR. The table lists nearly 600,000 distinct CDR3 sequences, about 15% of them singletons. This CDR3 is 12 amino acids long. Of note for this clonotype: Its matching antigen is unknown.

Disease duration under 2 months; hyperthyroidism patients were aged 18 to 65. Progressors' blood was drawn at hyperthyroidism diagnosis, before ophthalmopathy symptoms. The rearrangement links TRBV12-3 or TRBV12-4 to TRBJ1-1; perhaps TRBD1 as D (5 bases). The specimen sequenced was blood. The sequence was obtained from a woman aged 25-40 years with Graves' hyperthyroidism that later progressed to Graves' ophthalmopathy. The CDR3 region has the DNA TGTGTCCTTGGGGGGAGAAACACTGAAGCTTTCTTT. This sequence encodes CVLGGRNTEAFF.